These T cell receptor beta chains were read from a single sample in a study of OX40 agonist ivuxolimab in advanced cancers. Assay: immunoSEQ multiplex PCR; the TCRdb copy retains only in-frame clones and omits some. The data contain 55,000 to 75,000 clones, around 90% of them singletons. This specimen was CD4+ or CD8+ T cells sorted from blood, taken in a trial of the OX40 agonist ivuxolimab. These TCRs come from an adult with an advanced solid tumor such as melanoma, head and neck, liver or kidney cancer. The CDR3 runs from the conserved cysteine through the conserved F or W. The D gene is left open where the match is weak. A row's size may be missing; if present it is once, few, many or a size class.

NA | TRBJ1-4 | NA | TRBV7-2 | CASSLESGMTNEKLFF | TGTGCCAGCAGCTTAGAGTCCGGAATGACTAATGAAAAACTGTTTTTT
TRBD2 | TRBJ2-3 | NA | TRBV6-6 | CASSSAGGRTDTQYF | TGTGCCAGCAGTTCAGCGGGGGGCCGGACAGATACGCAGTATTTT
NA | TRBJ1-1 | NA | TRBV11-2 | CASSGDVNTEAFF | TGTGCCAGCAGCGGGGACGTGAACACTGAAGCTTTCTTT
NA | TRBJ2-7 | NA | TRBV20-1 | CSVRVPEQYF | TGCAGTGTAAGGGTCCCAGAGCAGTACTTC
TRBD2 | TRBJ2-1 | NA | TRBV7-2 | CASSQGLADNEQFF | TGTGCCAGCAGCCAGGGACTAGCGGACAATGAGCAGTTCTTC
TRBD1 | TRBJ2-7 | NA | TRBV6-5 | CASRDRPYEQYF | TGTGCCAGCAGGGACAGGCCCTACGAGCAGTACTTC
NA | TRBJ2-1 | NA | TRBV7-2 | CASSRTDGNEQFF | TGTGCCAGCAGCCGGACTGACGGCAATGAGCAGTTCTTC
NA | TRBJ1-1 | NA | TRBV28 | CASSLLQHEAFF | TGTGCCAGCAGTTTGTTACAGCATGAAGCTTTCTTT
NA | TRBJ1-1 | NA | TRBV6-1 | CASSVQSPANTEAFF | TGTGCCAGCAGTGTCCAGTCCCCCGCGAACACTGAAGCTTTCTTT
NA | TRBJ1-1 | NA | TRBV6-5 | CASSPNSNTEAFF | TGTGCCAGCAGTCCAAACAGTAACACTGAAGCTTTCTTT
NA | TRBJ1-6 | NA | TRBV4-1 | CASSPPPPQPLHF | TGCGCCAGCAGCCCTCCTCCGCCGCAACCCCTCCACTTT
TRBD1 | TRBJ1-2 | NA | TRBV5-1 | CASSPGQEYGYTF | TGCGCCAGCAGCCCGGGACAGGAGTATGGCTACACCTTC
NA | TRBJ1-5 | once | TRBV18 | CASSPNPGQPQHF | TGTGCCAGCTCACCAAACCCCGGTCAGCCCCAGCATTTT
TRBD1 | TRBJ1-2 | NA | TRBV6-1 | CASSERRQGDYGYTF | TGTGCCAGCAGTGAAAGGAGACAGGGAGACTATGGCTACACCTTC
TRBD2 | TRBJ2-1 | NA | TRBV28 | CASSPLAGGPGEQFF | TGTGCCAGCAGTCCCCTAGCGGGAGGGCCTGGGGAGCAGTTCTTC
TRBD1 | TRBJ2-5 | NA | TRBV28 | CASSLTRDRRLQETQYF | TGTGCCAGCAGTTTAACCCGGGACAGGAGGCTGCAAGAGACCCAGTACTTC
TRBD1 | TRBJ1-1 | NA | TRBV10-1 | CASSPGDRVSNTEAFF | TGCGCCAGCAGTCCGGGGGACAGGGTCTCGAACACTGAAGCTTTCTTT
TRBD1 | TRBJ1-2 | NA | TRBV28 | CASSLRRTGGNYGYTF | TGTGCCAGCAGCCTAAGGAGGACAGGGGGCAATTATGGCTACACCTTC
TRBD1 | TRBJ1-2 | NA | TRBV27 | CASSRIREPGTGYGYTF | TGTGCCAGCAGCCGTATCCGCGAACCCGGGACAGGGTATGGCTACACCTTC
NA | TRBJ2-1 | once | TRBV7-2 | CASSSQGGEQFF | TGTGCCAGCAGCTCCCAAGGCGGTGAGCAGTTCTTC
NA | TRBJ1-1 | once | TRBV7-9 | CASSLARSEAFF | TGTGCCAGCAGCTTAGCGCGAAGTGAAGCTTTCTTT
TRBD1 | TRBJ2-2 | NA | TRBV10-3 | CAISLGQGSTGELFF | TGTGCCATCAGTTTAGGACAGGGGTCCACCGGGGAGCTGTTTTTT
NA | TRBJ1-5 | few | TRBV7-2 | CASSLEVNQPQHF | TGTGCCAGCAGCTTAGAGGTCAATCAGCCCCAGCATTTT
TRBD1 | TRBJ1-1 | few | TRBV5-1 | CASRLQGLNTEAFF | TGCGCCAGCAGATTACAGGGGTTGAACACTGAAGCTTTCTTT
NA | TRBJ1-2 | NA | TRBV6-5 | CASRLSGTGYGYTF | TGTGCCAGCAGATTATCCGGAACAGGGTATGGCTACACCTTC
NA | TRBJ2-7 | NA | TRBV6-5 | CASTQVPAYEQYF | TGTGCCAGCACCCAGGTTCCGGCCTACGAGCAGTACTTC
NA | TRBJ1-1 | NA | TRBV18 | CASSPSKGGNTEAFF | TGTGCCAGCTCACCAAGCAAGGGAGGGAACACTGAAGCTTTCTTT
TRBD2 | TRBJ2-1 | once | TRBV4-3 | CASSQLLAVEQFF | TGCGCCAGCAGCCAACTACTAGCGGTTGAGCAGTTCTTC
NA | TRBJ2-5 | NA | TRBV28 | CASSSTGVPMGGNF | TGTGCCAGCAGTTCTACAGGGGTGCCTATGGGGGGAAACTTC
TRBD1 | TRBJ1-4 | NA | TRBV25-1 | CASSLQGARGREKLFF | TGTGCCAGCAGTCTTCAGGGGGCCAGGGGACGTGAAAAACTGTTTTTT
NA | TRBJ2-7 | NA | TRBV19 | CASSMKDTRYEQYF | TGTGCCAGTAGTATGAAGGACACCCGCTACGAGCAGTACTTC
NA | TRBJ2-1 | once | TRBV5-6 | CASSLTTGTLLYNEQFF | TGTGCCAGCAGCTTGACTACCGGGACCTTATTATACAATGAGCAGTTCTTC
NA | TRBJ2-1 | NA | TRBV28 | CASSSVLSELARNEQFF | TGTGCCAGCAGTTCCGTACTATCCGAACTAGCTCGTAATGAGCAGTTCTTC
TRBD1 | TRBJ1-2 | NA | TRBV29-1 | CSGTGGYGYTF | TGCAGCGGGACAGGGGGCTATGGCTACACCTTC
NA | TRBJ2-3 | once | TRBV15 | CATSRDSDTQYF | TGTGCCACCAGCAGAGATTCAGATACGCAGTATTTT
TRBD2 | TRBJ2-1 | NA | TRBV7-2 | CASSTILARSSYNEQFF | TGTGCCAGCAGCACAATACTAGCGCGAAGCTCCTACAATGAGCAGTTCTTC
TRBD1 | TRBJ1-2 | NA | TRBV18 | CASSPVGDSLYGYTF | TGTGCCAGCTCACCCGTTGGGGACAGCCTCTATGGCTACACCTTC
NA | TRBJ2-3 | NA | TRBV7-8 | CASGLFQSTDTQYF | TGTGCCAGCGGCTTATTTCAGTCCACAGATACGCAGTATTTT
NA | TRBJ1-6 | NA | TRBV7-2 | CASSFTGGINSPLHF | TGTGCCAGCAGCTTTACCGGGGGTATCAATTCACCCCTCCACTTT
NA | TRBJ1-2 | NA | TRBV7-8 | CASSLAPGTTNYGYTF | TGTGCCAGCAGCTTAGCTCCCGGGACAACTAACTATGGCTACACCTTC
TRBD2 | TRBJ2-1 | NA | TRBV5-1 | CASSSTSGVSYNEQFF | TGCGCCAGCAGTTCAACTAGCGGAGTCTCCTACAATGAGCAGTTCTTC
NA | TRBJ2-3 | NA | TRBV11-2 | CASSTLRGRTTDTQYF | TGTGCCAGCAGCACTTTACGGGGACGGACCACAGATACGCAGTATTTT